The present T cell receptor (beta chain) was sequenced within a study of blood T cell repertoires in COVID-19 (dated by TCRdb to between 2020 and 2021). Concerning the study at large: The collaborator samples originated in the United States, Italy and Spain and spanned the acute and convalescent phases of COVID-19. A de-identified subject ID, COVID-19 status, age in years and sex were almost always included in the sample metadata. The prospective study material was composed of cDNA or gDNA derived from T cells, B-cell-depleted T cells, or PBMCs. Subjects who had been exposed to COVID-19, were actively infected with it, or had recovered from it provided the deeply sampled blood TCRbeta repertoires that made up the dataset. HLA class I and class II types, where available, came from metadata supplied by the sample provider rather than from assay-based typing. The repertoires were made available in a free public database intended to serve as a resource for research on the immune response to SARS-CoV-2. Samples came from the ongoing ImmuneRACE study (first 160 participants) plus 1,254 subjects from 6 global collaborators. Study-wide conclusions, independent of this receptor: Clinical and demographic metadata were provided uncurated, with the amount varying by source and participant.

One collaborating source in Seattle enrolled patients while the patients were actively infected and followed the patients over time throughout the course of disease. Whole blood was collected in K2EDTA tubes by collaborating institutions according to the institutions' own protocols. For TCRbeta analysis, collaborators shipped samples in one of three forms: frozen whole blood, isolated PBMCs, or DNA extracted from either of those sample types. On this clone: Its recognized antigen is unknown. Per-base qualities were not stored, and no clone one base away is much larger.

TCRbeta CDR3 regions were amplified from genomic DNA using the immunoSEQ Assay, a bias-controlled multiplex PCR. In the original analysis: The number of nucleated cells in each sample was estimated from the amplification of reference gene primers within the assay. To quantify the absolute abundance of each unique TCRbeta CDR3 rearrangement, sequence reads were collapsed and filtered. For each sample, productive Simpson clonality was calculated by taking the square root of Simpson's diversity index across productive rearrangements. TCRdb took this table from immuneACCESS and kept in-frame rearrangements with V and J called. Such tables lack part of the clones; where checked against another copy, unresolved V genes explain under half of the gap, and the rest is unexplained. That table supplies the V and J calls and clone size; D and trimming were determined from the DNA. The sample yields 250,000 to 400,000 clones; 85% to 90% were counted once. The leading ten clones occupy roughly 2.9% of the sample.

Source material: peripheral blood. The sequence came from a woman in her 30s with COVID-19, enrolled during active disease.

CDR3 protein: CSVLKTGGYEQYF. The sequence in DNA is TGCAGCGTTCTAAAGACAGGGGGGTACGAGCAGTACTTC. The chain is assembled from TRBV29-1 and TRBJ2-7; 9 bases in between match TRBD1. Its CDR3 holds 13 amino acids, cysteine through phenylalanine. Of the read, only the CDR3 DNA is kept; its 39 bases are in frame from base 1. At the junction V is shortened by 5 bases and J by 4 bases; bases outside the gene matches: 6. According to the germline V gene, CDR1 reads SQVTM and CDR2 reads ANQGSEA.